Each of the 28 T cell receptor beta chains below was sequenced from the same sample in a study of chemoradiotherapy in HPV16-positive cancers. Assay used: immunoSEQ multiplex PCR; TCRdb lists only in-frame clones, some missing. There are 30,000 to 40,000 clones in the sample; 80% to 95% occur only once, and 3.6% lies in the top ten. The specimen was blood, collected from a patient who underwent chemoradiotherapy. The receptors shown here come from a human donor with HPV-associated anogenital cancer.

The V gene is TRBV11-3, the J gene TRBJ2-7, with D unclear. The CDR3 loop spans 14 amino acids. CDR1 and CDR2 from the germline V gene are SGHNT and YENEEA. With 0 bases removed from V and 1 base from J, the gap between germline ends came to 7 bases. For the CDR3, the DNA is TGTGCCAGCAGCTTAGACGCAGTTTCCTACGAGCAGTACTTC. Translation: CASSLDAVSYEQYF.

This chain connects TRBV7-9 to TRBJ1-4; 8 bases are shared with TRBD1. The CDR3 runs to 15 residues. Germline V CDR1 and CDR2: SEHNR, FQNEAQ (reference sequence). J lost 6 bases, V lost 5 bases, and 8 bases had no gene match. CDR3 in amino acids: CASSPYRGGDEKLFF. The CDR3 region has the DNA TGTGCCAGCAGCCCTTACAGGGGGGGGGATGAAAAACTGTTTTTT. Full variable domain (missing parts from reference TRBV7-9 and TRBJ1-4): DTGVSQNPRHKITKRGQNVTFRCDPISEHNRLYWYRQTLGQGPEFLTYFQNEAQLEKSRLLSDRFSAERPKGSFSTLEIQRTEQGDSAMYLCASSPYRGGDEKLFFGSGTQLSVL.

The CDR3 is CASSFGAGVLHNEQFF. CDR3 DNA: TGTGCCAGCAGCTTCGGGGCAGGGGTTCTCCACAATGAGCAGTTCTTC. The chain has TRBV7-9 and TRBJ2-1; the D gene is possibly TRBD1 (6 bases). V lost 3 bases and J lost 5, with 17 bases in between. Germline CDR1 SEHNR, CDR2 FQNEAQ (reference sequence). The CDR3 covers 16 residues.

This clone was counted a single time. The CDR3 loop is CASSLMGLAGNEQFF. CDR3 in DNA: TGTGCCAGCAGCTTAATGGGACTAGCGGGCAATGAGCAGTTCTTC. The chain combines TRBV7-2 with TRBJ2-1; 12 bases fit TRBD2. The CDR3 contains 15 residues. The ends lost 2 bases at V and 6 bases at J; junction bases unmatched: 2. Germline assignment: CDR1 SGHTA and CDR2 FQGNSA. The full variable domain, in which reference TRBV7-2 and TRBJ2-1 provide the parts outside the CDR3, is GAGVSQSPSNKVTEKGKDVELRCDPISGHTALYWYRQSLGQGLEFLIYFQGNSAPDKSGLPSDRFSAERTGGSVSTLTIQRTQQEDSAVYLCASSLMGLAGNEQFFGPGTRLTVL.

This chain connects TRBV7-2 to TRBJ1-1; D unclear. Trimming cost V 1 base and J 5 bases, with 14 bases left between them. The CDR3 has 15 amino acids. Germline loops: CDR1 SGHTA, CDR2 FQGNSA. The CDR3 DNA follows: TGTGCCAGCAGCTTAGGGGTCAGAAGCGGGACTGAAGCTTTCTTT. The encoded protein is CASSLGVRSGTEAFF.

This CDR3 reads CASSEEKHGRGAQYF. For the CDR3, the DNA is TGTGCCAGCAGTGAAGAAAAACACGGCAGGGGAGCGCAGTATTTT. The rearrangement links TRBV2 to TRBJ2-3; D is possibly TRBD1 (6 bases). Per germline, CDR1 SNHLY and CDR2 FYNNEI. This CDR3 has 15 residues. V lost 1 base and J lost 10, with 18 bases in between.

This chain uses TRBV6-5 with TRBJ1-1; D is undetermined. CDR3 size: 11 residues. Germline V gives CDR1 MNHEY, CDR2 SVGAGI. The V gene lost 5 bases and the J gene lost 5 bases, with 6 bases spanning the gap. CDR3 sequence (DNA): TGTGCCAGCAGTGACGGGACTGAAGCTTTCTTT. Encoded protein: CASSDGTEAFF.

V and J are TRBV7-9 and TRBJ1-2; D not resolved. Trimming left V 6 bases short and J 7 bases short, with 9 bases between. Germline CDR1 is SEHNR and CDR2 is FQNEAQ (reference sequence). The CDR3 sequence is 11 residues long. The CDR3 coding sequence is TGTGCCAGCAGTCCCCAGGTTGGCTACACCTTC. This sequence encodes CASSPQVGYTF.

The J gene is TRBJ2-5, the V gene TRBV27; TRBD1 aligns across 7 bases. V dropped 2 bases and J dropped 4; count of bases not matched to a gene: 7. The CDR3 totals 15 residues. Germline values: CDR1 MNHEY, CDR2 SMNVEV (reference sequence). The CDR3 region has the DNA TGTGCCAGCAGTTTACGGCAGGGGGTCGGAGAGACCCAGTACTTC. It encodes CASSLRQGVGETQYF.

V usage is TRBV5-8 and J usage is TRBJ2-6, with D tentatively TRBD1 (5 bases). Germline V gene sequence: CDR1 SGHTS, CDR2 YDEGEE. The germline V and J ends were trimmed by 4 bases and 3 bases, with 11 bases remaining between them. The CDR3 is 15 residues long. The CDR3 is CASSHTGRGANVLTF. DNA for the CDR3: TGTGCCAGCAGCCATACAGGTCGTGGGGCCAACGTCCTGACTTTC.

The chain uses TRBV7-8 and TRBJ2-1, with a tentative D call TRBD2 (7 bases). The CDR3 extends over 17 amino acids. V lost 2 bases to trimming and J lost 0 bases, with 14 bases between them. Germline V gene lookup returns CDR1 SGHVS and CDR2 FQNEAQ. The CDR3 loop reads CASSLWGGLSSYNEQFF. CDR3 nucleotide sequence: TGTGCCAGCAGCTTATGGGGGGGCCTATCCTCCTACAATGAGCAGTTCTTC.

The chain uses TRBV7-9 and TRBJ2-5; 8 bases are shared with TRBD1. The J call is in doubt because the DNA end fits TRBJ2-7 better. The CDR3 is made up of 14 amino acids. Germline CDR1 is SEHNR and CDR2 is FQNEAQ (reference sequence). The CDR3 DNA reads TGTGCCAGCAGCGGATCCAGGGGGCTCGACGAGCAGTACTTC. The encoded protein is CASSGSRGLDEQYF.

This clone was seen just once. V is TRBV18 and J is TRBJ2-3; D remains ambiguous. CDR1 is KGHSH and CDR2 is LQKENI in the germline V gene. CDR3 length: 16 amino acids. Trimming stripped 0 bases from V and 1 base from J, with 11 bases between. CDR3: CASSPPLARGTDTQYF. The CDR3 DNA reads TGTGCCAGCTCACCACCTTTAGCTAGGGGCACAGATACGCAGTATTTT.

The chain combines TRBV7-8 with TRBJ1-2, with 9 nucleotides matching TRBD1. The CDR3 runs to 14 residues. V was clipped by 5 bases and J by 2 bases; unmatched bases: 3. Per the germline V gene, CDR1 is SGHVS and CDR2 is FQNEAQ. CDR3 sequence reads: CASSHDRGNYGYTF. Here the CDR3 DNA reads TGTGCCAGCAGCCACGACAGGGGGAACTATGGCTACACCTTC.

CDR3 sequence reads: CASSVGGGGTTEAFF. The CDR3, as DNA: TGTGCCAGCAGCGTAGGAGGCGGGGGAACGACTGAAGCTTTCTTT. The chain joins TRBV9 to TRBJ1-1; D is possibly TRBD1 (5 bases). Germline V lookup: CDR1 SGDLS, CDR2 YYNGEE. The V end lost 0 bases, the J end lost 5 bases, and 14 bases lay between the germline ends. The length of the CDR3 is 15 residues.

The chain uses TRBV16 and TRBJ2-7; perhaps TRBD1 as D (5 bases). The CDR3 has 17 amino acids. Per the germline V gene, CDR1 is KGHSY and CDR2 is FQNENV. V dropped 5 bases and J dropped 6 bases, with 26 bases sitting between them. CDR3 residues: CASSKTINLSGLGEQYF. The CDR3 DNA is TGTGCCAGCAGCAAGACAATAAATTTATCAGGGCTGGGCGAGCAGTACTTC.

V gene TRBV5-1 combines with J gene TRBJ1-3; no firm D call. The germline V gene encodes CDR1 SGHRS and CDR2 YFSETQ. V was shortened by 3 bases and J by 2 bases, with 15 bases between the two germline ends. This CDR3 contains 16 residues. Here the CDR3 reads CASSYRVGNAGNTIYF. The CDR3 DNA reads as TGCGCCAGCAGCTACCGAGTTGGGAATGCTGGAAACACCATATATTTT.

V gene TRBV15 combines with J gene TRBJ2-1; TRBD1 matches at 8 bases. This CDR3 contains 13 residues. With V trimmed by 3 bases and J by 10 bases, 5 bases remained unmatched. CDR1 is LNHNV, CDR2 YYDKDF, per germline (reference sequence). The CDR3 sequence: CATSSNRDREQFF. The CDR3 bases are TGTGCCACCAGCAGTAACCGGGACAGGGAGCAGTTCTTC. Full variable domain (missing parts from reference TRBV15 and TRBJ2-1): DAMVIQNPRYQVTQFGKPVTLSCSQTLNHNVMYWYQQKSSQAPKLLFHYYDKDFNNEADTPDNFQSRRPNTSFCFLDIRSPGLGDTAMYLCATSSNRDREQFFGPGTRLTVL.

The chain links TRBV7-2 to TRBJ2-3; the D is unclear. Trimming cost V 5 bases and J 2 bases, with 8 bases left between them. The CDR3 runs to 13 residues. Germline V gene data show CDR1 as SGHTA and CDR2 as FQGNSA. Written as DNA, the CDR3 is TGTGCCAGCAGCCTCACATACACAGATACGCAGTATTTT. Translation gives CASSLTYTDTQYF.

The rearrangement links TRBV5-6 to TRBJ2-3; the D gene could be TRBD1 or TRBD2 (5 bases each). Germline V CDR1 and CDR2: SGHDT, YYEEEE. V shed 4 bases and J shed 1 base, with 13 bases lying between them. This CDR3 comprises 15 residues. The CDR3, as DNA: TGTGCCAGCAGCGTGGGACCGCCCGGCACAGATACGCAGTATTTT. Protein product: CASSVGPPGTDTQYF.

This chain joins TRBV11-2 and TRBJ1-2; 12 bases line up with TRBD1. This CDR3 spans 18 amino acids. With 5 bases clipped from V and 2 bases from J, the junction kept 12 bases outside the gene matches. Germline V CDR1 and CDR2: SGHAT, FQNNGV. CDR3 in amino acids: CASSHYRDRGRGNYGYTF. Here the CDR3 DNA reads TGTGCCAGCAGCCACTACCGGGACAGGGGGCGAGGGAACTATGGCTACACCTTC. The full variable domain, completed using reference TRBV11-2 and TRBJ1-2, is EAGVAQSPRYKIIEKRQSVAFWCNPISGHATLYWYQQILGQGPKLLIQFQNNGVVDDSQLPKDRFSAERLKGVDSTLKIQPAKLEDSAVYLCASSHYRDRGRGNYGYTFGSGTRLTVV.

The J gene is TRBJ1-5, the V gene TRBV6-7, with 9 nucleotides matching TRBD1. TRBV6-7 is placed among ORFs of uncertain function. The CDR3 is 21 amino acids. The trim removed 2 bases at V and 0 bases at J, leaving 17 bases unmatched. The CDR3 nucleotides are TGTGCCAGCAGTTACGCGGATCCGCAGAACAGGGGGCGTTTTAGCAATCAGCCCCAGCATTTT. Translation: CASSYADPQNRGRFSNQPQHF.

This sequence joins TRBV19 and TRBJ1-6; TRBD1 is a possible D gene (5 bases). Germline lookup yields CDR1 LNHDA and CDR2 SQIVND (reference sequence). The CDR3 extends over 16 amino acids. Deletions cut 3 bases from V and 0 bases from J, with 9 bases between. The CDR3, as DNA: TGTGCCAGTAGTATGGGACTGTTCTCCTATAATTCACCCCTCCACTTT. Its translation: CASSMGLFSYNSPLHF. The complete variable domain, with remaining parts taken from reference TRBV19 and TRBJ1-6, reads DGGITQSPKYLFRKEGQNVTLSCEQNLNHDAMYWYRQDPGQGLRLIYYSQIVNDFQKGDIAEGYSVSREKKESFPLTVTSAQKNPTAFYLCASSMGLFSYNSPLHFGNGTRLTVT.

V and J are TRBV11-2 and TRBJ1-1; D is unresolved. CDR1 and CDR2 (germline): SGHAT, FQNNGV. The CDR3 is 13 amino acids. V was trimmed by 5 bases and J by 5 bases, leaving 12 bases between them. CDR3 in amino acids: CASSPSVGTEAFF. In nucleotides, the CDR3 is TGTGCCAGCAGCCCATCAGTTGGAACTGAAGCTTTCTTT.

The chain uses TRBV2 and TRBJ1-1; D not resolved. The CDR3 runs to 10 residues. Germline CDR1 reads SNHLY; CDR2 reads FYNNEI. Trimming pared 4 bases from V and 6 bases from J, leaving 3 bases between. CDR3 sequence: CASSVAEAFF. CDR3 coding DNA: TGTGCCAGCAGTGTAGCTGAAGCTTTCTTT.

The chain links TRBV4-1 to TRBJ2-7; no reliable D call. The CDR3 spans 14 residues. Per germline, CDR1 MGHRA and CDR2 YSYEKL. Between the trimmed V and J ends, which lost 7 bases and 1 base, there was a span of 14 bases. CDR3 region: CASNVRVDSYEQYF. The CDR3 DNA reads TGCGCCAGCAATGTTCGGGTCGATTCCTACGAGCAGTACTTC.

The chain is built from TRBV2 and TRBJ2-3; D is uncertain. With 6 bases removed from V and 4 bases from J, the gap between germline ends came to 8 bases. This CDR3 has 12 amino acids. Germline V gene lookup returns CDR1 SNHLY and CDR2 FYNNEI. In nucleotides, the CDR3 is TGTGCCAGCAGGGGCGAGGCAGATACGCAGTATTTT. Amino acids: CASRGEADTQYF.

CDR3 residues: CASRTPQKNIQYF. The CDR3 nucleotides are TGTGCCAGCAGAACCCCGCAAAAAAACATTCAGTACTTC. The rearrangement joins TRBV11-2 to TRBJ2-4; D not resolved. Per germline, CDR1 SGHAT and CDR2 FQNNGV. The CDR3 runs to 13 residues. V dropped 6 bases and J dropped 4 bases, with 10 bases sitting between them. Drawing the rest from reference TRBV11-2 and TRBJ2-4, the complete variable domain is EAGVAQSPRYKIIEKRQSVAFWCNPISGHATLYWYQQILGQGPKLLIQFQNNGVVDDSQLPKDRFSAERLKGVDSTLKIQPAKLEDSAVYLCASRTPQKNIQYFGAGTRLSVL.